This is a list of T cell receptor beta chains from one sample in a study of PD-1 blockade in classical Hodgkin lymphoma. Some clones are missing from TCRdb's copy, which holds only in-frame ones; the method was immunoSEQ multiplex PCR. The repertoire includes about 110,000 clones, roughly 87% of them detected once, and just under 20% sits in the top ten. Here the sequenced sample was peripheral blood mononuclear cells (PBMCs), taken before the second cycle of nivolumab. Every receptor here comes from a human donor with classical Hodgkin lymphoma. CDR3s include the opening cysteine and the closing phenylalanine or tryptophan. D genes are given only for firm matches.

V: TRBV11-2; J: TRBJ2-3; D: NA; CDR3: CASSLSGTWGDTQYF
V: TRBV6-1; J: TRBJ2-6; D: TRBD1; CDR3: CASSVEGAAGANVLTF
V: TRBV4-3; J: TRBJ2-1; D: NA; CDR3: CASSQWRNSYNEQFF
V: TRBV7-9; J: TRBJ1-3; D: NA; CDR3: CASSLGESSGNTIYF
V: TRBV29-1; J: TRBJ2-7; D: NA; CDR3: CSVAGGPRVEQYF
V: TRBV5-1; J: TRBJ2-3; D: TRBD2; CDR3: CASSTGASGRGADTQYF
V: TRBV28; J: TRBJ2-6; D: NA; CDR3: CASSLPSGANVLTF
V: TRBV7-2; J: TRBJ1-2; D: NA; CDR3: CASSSPTRFYGYTF
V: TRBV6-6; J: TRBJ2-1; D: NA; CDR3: CASSYLSSYNEQFF
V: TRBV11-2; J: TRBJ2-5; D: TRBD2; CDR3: CASSLENGLAGETQYF
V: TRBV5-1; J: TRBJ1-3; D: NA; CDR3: CASSLEQAGNTIYF
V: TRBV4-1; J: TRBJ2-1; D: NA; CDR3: CASSQVDRYNEQFF
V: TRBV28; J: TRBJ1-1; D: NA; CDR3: CASTMGNMNTEAFF
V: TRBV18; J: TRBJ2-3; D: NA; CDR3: CASSPPIGDYLDSTDTQYF
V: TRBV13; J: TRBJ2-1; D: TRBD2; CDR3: CASSLAGLAGGPYNEQFF
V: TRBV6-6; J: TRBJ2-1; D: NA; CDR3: CASTCCGWSYNEQFF
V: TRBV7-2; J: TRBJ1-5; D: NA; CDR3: CASSLSGGISNQPQHF
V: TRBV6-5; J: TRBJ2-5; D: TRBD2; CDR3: CASSSQTSGSRETQYF
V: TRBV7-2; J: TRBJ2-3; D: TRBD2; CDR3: CASSLAGTSGRRGTDTQYF
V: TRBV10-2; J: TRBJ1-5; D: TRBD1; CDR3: CASSDPLGQGAAGQPQHF
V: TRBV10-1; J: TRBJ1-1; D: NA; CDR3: CASSHEPRNTEAFF
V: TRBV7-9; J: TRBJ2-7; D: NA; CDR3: CASSSQFYEQYF
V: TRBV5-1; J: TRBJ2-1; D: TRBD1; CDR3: CASSSTGGNEQFF
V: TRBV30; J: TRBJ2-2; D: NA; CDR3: CAWSRTNTGELFF
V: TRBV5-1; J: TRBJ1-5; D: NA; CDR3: CASSSGFNQPQHF
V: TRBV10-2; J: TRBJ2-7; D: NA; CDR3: CASSAVTEQYF
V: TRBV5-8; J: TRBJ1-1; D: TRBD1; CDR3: CASSAPTGGFTEAFF
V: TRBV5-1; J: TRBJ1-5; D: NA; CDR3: CASSLGQGGGNQPQHF
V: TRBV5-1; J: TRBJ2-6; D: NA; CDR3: CASSMGSSGANVLTF
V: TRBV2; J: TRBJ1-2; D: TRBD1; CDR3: CASRGQLAGYTF
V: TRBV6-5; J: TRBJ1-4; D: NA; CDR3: CASSYGMGGQGKLFF
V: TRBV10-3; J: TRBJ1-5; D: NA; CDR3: CAISGGDGNQPQHF
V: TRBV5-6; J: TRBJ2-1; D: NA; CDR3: CASSFGAREDEQFF
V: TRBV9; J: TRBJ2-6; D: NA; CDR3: CASSGWANVLTF
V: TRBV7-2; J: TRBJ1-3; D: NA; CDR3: CASSSNGPLFGSGNTIYF
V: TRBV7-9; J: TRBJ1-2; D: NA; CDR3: CASQISADYGYTF
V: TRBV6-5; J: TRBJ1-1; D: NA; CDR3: CASSGRQWNTEAFF
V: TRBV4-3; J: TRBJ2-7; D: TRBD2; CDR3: CASSQASGSYEQYF
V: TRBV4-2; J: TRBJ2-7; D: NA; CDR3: CASSQDLPTTYEQYF
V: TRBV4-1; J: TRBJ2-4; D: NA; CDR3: CASSQDSLLAKNIQYF
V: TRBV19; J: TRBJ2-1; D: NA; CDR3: CASRGQAGNEQFF
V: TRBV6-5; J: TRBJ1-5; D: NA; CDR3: CASSRRGEPQHF
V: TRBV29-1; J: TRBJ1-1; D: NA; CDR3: CSVEGQLNTEAFF
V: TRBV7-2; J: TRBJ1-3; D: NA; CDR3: CANGGSGNTIYF
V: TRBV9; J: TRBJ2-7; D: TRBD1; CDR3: CASSAEPGTGGIYEQYF
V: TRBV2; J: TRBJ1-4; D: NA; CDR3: CASSTGREEKLFF
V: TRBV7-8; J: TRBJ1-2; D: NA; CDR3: CASSSTLELGYTF
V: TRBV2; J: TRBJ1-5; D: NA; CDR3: CASSDEGLGNQPQHF
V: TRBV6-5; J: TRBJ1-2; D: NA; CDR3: CASSYVQNYGYTF
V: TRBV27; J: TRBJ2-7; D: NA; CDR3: CASSPKTGPYEQYF
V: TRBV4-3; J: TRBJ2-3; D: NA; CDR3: CASSQDFSRPPTDTQYF
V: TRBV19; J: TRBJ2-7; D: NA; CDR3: CASSRQVSSYEQYF
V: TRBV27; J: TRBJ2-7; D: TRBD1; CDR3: CASSRRDRVEGQYF
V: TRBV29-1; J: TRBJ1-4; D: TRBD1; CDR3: CSVTGGEEKLFF
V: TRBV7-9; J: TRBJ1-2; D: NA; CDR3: CASSPGWQPYGYTF
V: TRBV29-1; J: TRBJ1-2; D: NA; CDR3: CSVERPPYGYTF
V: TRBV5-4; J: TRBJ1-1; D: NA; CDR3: CASSQQGFTEAFF